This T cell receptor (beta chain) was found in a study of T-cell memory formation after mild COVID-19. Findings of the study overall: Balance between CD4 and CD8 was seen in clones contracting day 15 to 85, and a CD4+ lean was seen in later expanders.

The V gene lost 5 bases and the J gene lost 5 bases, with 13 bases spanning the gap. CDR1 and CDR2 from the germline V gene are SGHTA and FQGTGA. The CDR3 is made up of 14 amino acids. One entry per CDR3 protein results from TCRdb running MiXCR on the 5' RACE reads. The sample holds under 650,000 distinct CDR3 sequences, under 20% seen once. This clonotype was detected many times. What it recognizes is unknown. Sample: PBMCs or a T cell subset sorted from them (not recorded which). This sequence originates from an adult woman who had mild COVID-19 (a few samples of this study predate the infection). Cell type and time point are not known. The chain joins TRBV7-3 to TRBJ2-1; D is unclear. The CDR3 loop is CASSLGGGNNEQFF. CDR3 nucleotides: TGTGCCAGCAGCCTCGGCGGCGGAAACAATGAGCAGTTCTTC. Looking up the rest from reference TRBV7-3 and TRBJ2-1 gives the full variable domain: GAGVSQTPSNKVTEKGKYVELRCDPISGHTALYWYRQSLGQGPEFLIYFQGTGAADDSGLPNDRFFAVRPEGSVSTLKIQRTERGDSAVYLCASSLGGGNNEQFFGPGTRLTVL.